This TCR beta chain was identified in a study of identical twins. Study conclusions and caveats: In drawing conclusions, the study used cross-sectional statistical analysis and did not follow the same donors. The study found excess low generation probability among twin-shared out-of-frame alpha sequences.

This clonotype has only a few counts. As yet, its antigen is unknown. The V and J ends lost 5 bases and 9 bases, in that order; junction bases with no gene match: 10. The germline gives CDR1 SGHTA, CDR2 FQGNSA. The CDR3 loop spans 16 amino acids. Template switching added a universal primer site; cDNA carried unique molecular identifiers. TCRdb redid the calling of the 5' RACE reads with MiXCR, one entry per CDR3 protein. There are a few hundred thousand distinct CDR3 sequences in the sample; 14% occur only once, and approximately 1% lies in the top ten. These data are also associated with another study on yellow fever vaccine responses in identical twins. From that study: Among the twins, the vaccine T cell response reportedly seemed partly convergent and partly personalized.

The chain carries TRBV7-2 and TRBJ2-1; 13 bases line up with TRBD2. Sequences were obtained from CD4+ T cells sorted from blood. The receptor comes from a woman between 18 and 29 years old in good health. The CDR3 loop is CASSPRPGLAGFEQFF. In DNA form, the CDR3 reads TGTGCCAGCAGCCCCCGACCGGGACTAGCGGGATTTGAGCAGTTCTTC.